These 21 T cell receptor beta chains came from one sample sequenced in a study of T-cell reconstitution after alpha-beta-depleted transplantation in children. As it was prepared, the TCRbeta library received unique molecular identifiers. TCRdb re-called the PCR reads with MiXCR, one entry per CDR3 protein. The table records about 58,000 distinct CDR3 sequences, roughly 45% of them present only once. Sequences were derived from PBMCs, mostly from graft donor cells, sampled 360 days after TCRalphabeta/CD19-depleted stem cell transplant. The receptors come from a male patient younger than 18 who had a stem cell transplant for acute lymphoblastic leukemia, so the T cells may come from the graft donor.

CDR3 bases: TGCGCCAGCAGCCAAGAAATCAGGGATTGGATGAACACTGAAGCTTTCTTT. Translated, it gives CASSQEIRDWMNTEAFF. The V call is TRBV4-3, the J call TRBJ1-1; TRBD1 is a possible D gene (5 bases). This CDR3 is built from 17 residues. From germline, CDR1 is LGHNA and CDR2 YSLEER. The V gene lost 0 bases and the J gene lost 0 bases, with 14 bases spanning the gap.

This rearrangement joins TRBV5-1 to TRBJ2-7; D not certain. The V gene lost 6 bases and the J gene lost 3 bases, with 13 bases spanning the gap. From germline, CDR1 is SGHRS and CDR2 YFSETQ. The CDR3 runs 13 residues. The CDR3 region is CASMAEDHYEQYF. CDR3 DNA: TGCGCCAGCATGGCAGAAGACCACTACGAGCAGTACTTC.

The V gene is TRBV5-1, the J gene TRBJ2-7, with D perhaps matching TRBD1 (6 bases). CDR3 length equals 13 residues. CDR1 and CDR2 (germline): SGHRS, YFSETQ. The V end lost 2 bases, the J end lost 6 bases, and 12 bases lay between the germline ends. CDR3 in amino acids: CASSLAQGGEQYF. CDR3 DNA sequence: TGCGCCAGCAGCTTAGCACAGGGTGGCGAGCAGTACTTC. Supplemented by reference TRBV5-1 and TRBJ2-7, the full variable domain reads KAGVTQTPRYLIKTRGQQVTLSCSPISGHRSVSWYQQTPGQGLQFLFEYFSETQRNKGNFPGRFSGRQFSNSRSEMNVSTLELGDSALYLCASSLAQGGEQYFGPGTRLTVT.

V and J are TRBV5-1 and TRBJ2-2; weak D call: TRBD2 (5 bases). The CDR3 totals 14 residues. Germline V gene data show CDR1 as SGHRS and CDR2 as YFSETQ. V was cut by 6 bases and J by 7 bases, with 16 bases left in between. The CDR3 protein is CASTSTQWGGELFF. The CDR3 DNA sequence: TGCGCCAGCACTAGCACACAATGGGGCGGGGAGCTGTTTTTT.

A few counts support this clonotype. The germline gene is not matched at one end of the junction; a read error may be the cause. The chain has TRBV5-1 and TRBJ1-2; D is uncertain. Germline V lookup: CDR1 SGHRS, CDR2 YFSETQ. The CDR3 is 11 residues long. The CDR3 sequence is CASSSSDITIF. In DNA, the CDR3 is TGCGCCAGCAGCTCCAGTGACATCACTATCTTC.

CDR3 DNA sequence: TGTGCCAGCAGTGAAAGGGGAGTTAATGGCTACACCTTC. This sequence encodes CASSERGVNGYTF. The V and J genes are TRBV2 and TRBJ1-2; possibly TRBD1 for D (5 bases). The CDR3 has 13 residues. In germline, CDR1 is SNHLY, CDR2 FYNNEI. Trimming cost V 2 bases and J 6 bases, with 10 bases left between them.

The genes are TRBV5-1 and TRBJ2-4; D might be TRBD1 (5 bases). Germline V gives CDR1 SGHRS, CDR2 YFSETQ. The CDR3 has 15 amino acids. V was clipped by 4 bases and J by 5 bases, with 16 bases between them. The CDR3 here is CASSLSLGRENIQYF. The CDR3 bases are TGCGCCAGCAGCCTCTCGCTGGGCAGGGAAAACATTCAGTACTTC.

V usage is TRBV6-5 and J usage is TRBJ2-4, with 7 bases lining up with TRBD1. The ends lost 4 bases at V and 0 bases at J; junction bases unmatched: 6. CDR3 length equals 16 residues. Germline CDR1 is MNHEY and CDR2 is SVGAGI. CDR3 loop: CASSLGQPLAKNIQYF. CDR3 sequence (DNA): TGTGCCAGCAGTTTGGGACAGCCTTTAGCCAAAAACATTCAGTACTTC.

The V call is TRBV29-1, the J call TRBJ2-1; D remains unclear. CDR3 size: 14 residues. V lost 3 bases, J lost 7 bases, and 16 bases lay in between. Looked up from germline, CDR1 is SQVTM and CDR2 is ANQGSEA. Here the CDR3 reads CSVELGDPRNEQFF. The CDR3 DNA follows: TGCAGCGTTGAGTTGGGTGACCCCCGAAATGAGCAGTTCTTC.

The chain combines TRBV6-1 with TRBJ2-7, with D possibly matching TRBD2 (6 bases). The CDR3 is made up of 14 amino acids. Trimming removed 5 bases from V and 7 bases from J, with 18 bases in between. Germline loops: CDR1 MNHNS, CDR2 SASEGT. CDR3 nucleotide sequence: TGTGCCAGCAGTCGTGTGGGACTGACTCCAGAGCAGTACTTC. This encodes CASSRVGLTPEQYF.

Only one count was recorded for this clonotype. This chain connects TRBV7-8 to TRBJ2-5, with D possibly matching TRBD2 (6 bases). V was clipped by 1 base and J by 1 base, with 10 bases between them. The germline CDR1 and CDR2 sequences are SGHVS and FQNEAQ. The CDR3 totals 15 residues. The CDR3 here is CASSLGLGSQETQYF. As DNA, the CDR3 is TGTGCCAGCAGCTTAGGGCTCGGGAGCCAAGAGACCCAGTACTTC.

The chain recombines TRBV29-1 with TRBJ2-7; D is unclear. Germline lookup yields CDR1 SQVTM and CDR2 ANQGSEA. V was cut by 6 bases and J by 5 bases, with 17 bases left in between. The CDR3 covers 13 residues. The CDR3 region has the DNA TGCAGCGTCCCCGGCCTCCATGGGGACGAGCAGTACTTC. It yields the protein CSVPGLHGDEQYF.

DNA of the CDR3: TGTGCCAGCAGCTCGGACAGGGTACCCAGCTTCGAGCAGTACTTC. This translates into CASSSDRVPSFEQYF. The rearrangement uses TRBV7-9 and TRBJ2-7; 8 bases are a match to TRBD1. The germline V gene encodes CDR1 SEHNR and CDR2 FQNEAQ (reference sequence). The length of the CDR3 is 15 residues. Trimming took 4 bases from V and 6 from J; bases not matched to a gene: 11.

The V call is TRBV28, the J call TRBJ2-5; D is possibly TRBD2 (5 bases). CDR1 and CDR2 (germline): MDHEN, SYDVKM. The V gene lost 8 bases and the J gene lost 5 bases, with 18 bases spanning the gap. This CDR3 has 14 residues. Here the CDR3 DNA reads TGTGCCAGCTTCCCCGGGGTCCTAAGGGAGACCCAGTACTTC. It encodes CASFPGVLRETQYF.

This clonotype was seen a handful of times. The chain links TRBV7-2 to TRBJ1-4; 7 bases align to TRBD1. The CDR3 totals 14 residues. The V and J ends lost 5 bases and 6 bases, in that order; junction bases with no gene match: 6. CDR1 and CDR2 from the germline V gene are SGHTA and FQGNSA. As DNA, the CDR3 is TGTGCCAGCAGCAGGGGGCGCTGGGATGAAAAACTGTTTTTT. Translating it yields CASSRGRWDEKLFF. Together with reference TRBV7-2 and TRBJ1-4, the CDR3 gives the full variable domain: GAGVSQSPSNKVTEKGKDVELRCDPISGHTALYWYRQSLGQGLEFLIYFQGNSAPDKSGLPSDRFSAERTGGSVSTLTIQRTQQEDSAVYLCASSRGRWDEKLFFGSGTQLSVL.

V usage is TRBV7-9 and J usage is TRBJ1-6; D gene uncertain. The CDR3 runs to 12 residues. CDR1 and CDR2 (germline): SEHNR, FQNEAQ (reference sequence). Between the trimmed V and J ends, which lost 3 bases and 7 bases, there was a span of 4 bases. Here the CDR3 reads CASSFYNSPLHF. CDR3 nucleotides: TGTGCCAGCAGCTTCTACAATTCACCCCTCCACTTT. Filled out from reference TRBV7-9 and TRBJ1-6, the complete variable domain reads DTGVSQNPRHKITKRGQNVTFRCDPISEHNRLYWYRQTLGQGPEFLTYFQNEAQLEKSRLLSDRFSAERPKGSFSTLEIQRTEQGDSAMYLCASSFYNSPLHFGNGTRLTVT.

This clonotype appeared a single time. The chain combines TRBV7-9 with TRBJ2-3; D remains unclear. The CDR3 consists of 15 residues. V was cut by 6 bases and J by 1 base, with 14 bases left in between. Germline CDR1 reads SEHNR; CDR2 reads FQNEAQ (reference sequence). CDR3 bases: TGTGCCAGCAGGGAAAGAGAAAGACGCACAGATACGCAGTATTTT. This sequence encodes CASRERERRTDTQYF. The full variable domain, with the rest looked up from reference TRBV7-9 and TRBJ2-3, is DTGVSQNPRHKITKRGQNVTFRCDPISEHNRLYWYRQTLGQGPEFLTYFQNEAQLEKSRLLSDRFSAERPKGSFSTLEIQRTEQGDSAMYLCASRERERRTDTQYFGPGTRLTVL.

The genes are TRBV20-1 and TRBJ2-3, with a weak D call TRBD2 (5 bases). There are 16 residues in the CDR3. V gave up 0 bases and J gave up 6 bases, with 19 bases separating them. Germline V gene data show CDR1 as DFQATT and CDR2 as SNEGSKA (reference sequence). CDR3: CSARDLGDPYPDTQYF. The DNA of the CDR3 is TGCAGTGCTAGAGATCTCGGGGATCCCTACCCCGATACGCAGTATTTT.

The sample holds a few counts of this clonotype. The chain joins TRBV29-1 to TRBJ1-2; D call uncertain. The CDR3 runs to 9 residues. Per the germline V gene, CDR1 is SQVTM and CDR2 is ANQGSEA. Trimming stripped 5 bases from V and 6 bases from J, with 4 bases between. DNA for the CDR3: TGCAGCGTTTCCGATGGCTACACCTTC. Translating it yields CSVSDGYTF.

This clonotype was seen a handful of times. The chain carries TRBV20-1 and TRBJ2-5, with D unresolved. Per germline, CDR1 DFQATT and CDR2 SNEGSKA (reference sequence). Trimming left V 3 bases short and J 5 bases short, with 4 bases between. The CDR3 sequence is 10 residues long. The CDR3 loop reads CSARAETQYF. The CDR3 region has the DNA TGCAGTGCTAGGGCGGAGACCCAGTACTTC.

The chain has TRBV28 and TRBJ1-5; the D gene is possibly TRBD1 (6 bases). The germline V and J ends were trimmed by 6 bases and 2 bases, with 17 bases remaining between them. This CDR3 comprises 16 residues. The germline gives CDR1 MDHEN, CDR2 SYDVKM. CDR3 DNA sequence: TGTGCCAGCAGGGCTACCCAGGGGTTTCGCAATCAGCCCCAGCATTTT. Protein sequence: CASRATQGFRNQPQHF.